This T cell receptor beta chain was found in a study of T cell responses to AZD1222 COVID-19 vaccine (dated by TCRdb to the early 2020s). Regarding the study in general: TCR sequencing was performed for over 230 trial participants, of whom about 200 were given two doses of AZD1222 and 26 were given two doses of MenACWY control vaccine. Trial participants were enrolled by age into 18-55, 56-69 and 70-plus year subgroups, with roughly 160, 29 and 62 TCR-sequenced participants respectively. The study at large found these results: Conclusions about previously exposed vaccinees are limited because only five to seven AZD1222 recipients were SARS-CoV-2 seropositive at baseline. Because no samples from the day 14 peak response were available, repertoires could be characterized only after the peak T cell response. In the small 56-69-year group, the increase in depth fell short of significance, most likely because of low power. The whole spike protein was spanned by vaccine-associated CD4 TCRs, and dominant responses were seen in regions 160-218 and 743-854. Participants were mostly white British, with more females than males. The authors suggested clonal diversity may have been underestimated. Epitopes outside the regions mutated in the B.1.351 and B.1.1.7 variants were reportedly recognized by nearly half of the unique spike-specific TCRs. After two AZD1222 doses, both the breadth and the depth of spike-specific TCRs were significantly higher than at day 0 and than in MenACWY recipients.

The sample's time point label, in plain terms: baseline before first vaccination. This specimen's treatment or condition label, per the study, means: meningococcal conjugate vaccine given as trial control. Vaccinee samples were obtained from the UK trials COV001 and COV002, which included a single-blind randomized controlled phase 2/3 trial of AZD1222 (ChAdOx1 nCoV-19) in healthy adults. For TCRbeta chain sequencing, PBMC samples were collected from trial participants at day 0 and at day 28 after the second dose. The junction shows trimming of 4 bases on V and 6 bases on J, plus 10 bases between the germline ends. CDR1 and CDR2 (SGHDT, YYEEEE) derive from the germline V gene. From cysteine to phenylalanine, the CDR3 is 12 amino acids long. Just the 36-base CDR3 DNA is kept, in frame starting at base 1. With respect to this clone: It has no known antigen specificity. No much larger clonotype is one base removed from it; base qualities were not supplied.

The CDR3 regions of human TCRbeta chains were subjected to immunosequencing. The authors' analysis ran thus. Repertoire TCRs were checked for matches against a reference library of SARS-CoV-2-specific TCRs that had been generated using the MIRA antigen-specificity platform. Breadth meant the fraction of unique TCRs that were SARS-CoV-2-associated, whereas depth meant the fraction of total T cells that were SARS-CoV-2-associated. Using the MIRA data, each spike-specific TCR was mapped to the spike region that the TCR reacts to and placed in a CD4 or CD8 class. Log10-transformed breadth and depth values were compared by one-way ANOVA with Sidak's multiple comparisons tests. Drawn from immuneACCESS, this table holds only the in-frame rearrangements with V and J called that TCRdb kept. Clones are partly lost; checked studies trace under half to an unresolved V gene and leave the rest unexplained. From that table come the V and J calls and clone size; the DNA was used to work out D and trimming. Counted in this sample were 150,000 or so clones; about 87% of them appeared once. Under 3.5% of the sample rests with the top ten.

Sequences were derived from peripheral blood, sampled on day 0 of MenACWY control vaccination. The clonotype was recovered from an adult in good health. The chain is encoded by TRBV5-6 joined to TRBJ1-2; the D gene is possibly TRBD1, with 5 bases matching. CDR3 loop: CASSQGADGYTF. The DNA sequence reads TGTGCCAGCAGCCAGGGTGCCGATGGCTACACCTTC.